This is a list of T cell receptor beta chains from one sample in a study of Graves' ophthalmopathy and Graves' hyperthyroidism. TCRdb reprocessed the multiplex PCR reads via MiXCR and lists one record per CDR3 protein. Of approximately 410,000 distinct CDR3 sequences in the sample, about 16% were seen once. Sample: peripheral blood. Receptors originate from a woman in her late teens or twenties with stable Graves' hyperthyroidism. The CDR3 runs from the conserved cysteine through the conserved F or W. D genes are given only for firm matches. Expanded clones are given a class, and other clones once, few, many or no size at all.

J	D	V	size	DNA	CDR3
TRBJ2-7	TRBD1	TRBV7-8	few	TGTGCCAGCAGCTTCTTCCAGGGGGCTGGATCCTACGAGCAGTACTTC	CASSFFQGAGSYEQYF
TRBJ1-2	TRBD1	TRBV7-9	many	TGTGCCAGCAGCTTAATACAGGGGGGCTATGGCTACACCTTC	CASSLIQGGYGYTF
TRBJ2-5	NA	TRBV24-1	many	TGTGCCACCAGTCATAGGACAGATATCGAGACCCAGTACTTC	CATSHRTDIETQYF
TRBJ2-5	NA	TRBV5-1	few	TGCGCCAGCAGCTTGGCCTTCGAGGACGAGACCCAGTACTTC	CASSLAFEDETQYF
TRBJ1-5	NA	TRBV19	few	TGTGCCAGTAGTATAAGGCCTGTTGGGGGAAGCAATCAGCCCCAGCATTTT	CASSIRPVGGSNQPQHF
TRBJ1-1	NA	TRBV24-1	few	TGTGCCACCAGTGATAGTAGGGGAAGGGACACTGAAGCTTTCTTT	CATSDSRGRDTEAFF
TRBJ1-2	NA	TRBV19	many	TGTGCCAGTAGTATAGATTACGACTTCTGGTATGGCTACACCTTC	CASSIDYDFWYGYTF
TRBJ1-1	NA	TRBV10-1	few	TGCGCCAGCAGGGACGGCGGGGACACTGAAGCTTTCTTT	CASRDGGDTEAFF
TRBJ2-7	TRBD2	TRBV12-3/TRBV12-4	many	TGTGCCAGCAGTTTGGGGGGGACCACCTACGAGCAGTACTTC	CASSLGGTTYEQYF
TRBJ1-5	NA	TRBV12-3/TRBV12-4	many	TGTGCCAGCAGTTTGAAAAGCAATCAGCCCCAGCATTTT	CASSLKSNQPQHF
TRBJ1-5	NA	TRBV7-2	NA	TGTGCCAGCAGCCCGTATAGCGGGGGGAATCAGCCCCAGCATTTT	CASSPYSGGNQPQHF
TRBJ2-2	TRBD1	TRBV19	NA	TGTGCCAGTAGCTACGGACAGGGGGCTTACGGGGAGCTGTGTTTT	CASSYGQGAYGELCF
TRBJ1-2	NA	TRBV19	NA	TGTGCCAGTAGTAGCGCCGGGACGGACGCTAACTATGGCTACACCTTC	CASSSAGTDANYGYTF
TRBJ2-5	TRBD2	TRBV12-3/TRBV12-4	NA	TGTGCCAGCAGTTCCCCCCGGACTAGTCAAGAGACCCAGTACTTC	CASSSPRTSQETQYF
TRBJ2-5	NA	TRBV6-1	few	TGTGCCAGCAGTGGGACAGTGTACGAGACCCAGTACTTC	CASSGTVYETQYF
TRBJ2-7	NA	TRBV12-3/TRBV12-4	many	TGTGCCAGCAAGGTGCACAGATCGGACGAGCAGTACTTC	CASKVHRSDEQYF
TRBJ2-7	TRBD1	TRBV20-1	many	TGCAGTGCTAGAACAGGGGGCTACGAGCAGTACTTC	CSARTGGYEQYF
TRBJ2-5	NA	TRBV7-9	many	TGTGCCAGCAGCTTACTGGGGGGCAGAGAGACCCAGTACTTC	CASSLLGGRETQYF
TRBJ2-5	NA	TRBV7-8	few	TGTGCCAGCAGCTTAGAGGACTTCTCGTACCAAGAGACCCAGTACTTC	CASSLEDFSYQETQYF
TRBJ2-2	TRBD2	TRBV11-1	NA	TGTGCCAGCAGTTATTCCCCCAGCGGGGTTGTTCCCGGGGAGCTGTTTTTT	CASSYSPSGVVPGELFF
TRBJ1-2	NA	TRBV29-1	medium-sized	TGCAGCGTCGTGGGCACCCTCGATGGCTACACCTTC	CSVVGTLDGYTF
TRBJ2-5	NA	TRBV6-1	many	TGTGCCAGCAGACATTCTCAGGGTCTCGTAGAGACCCAGTACTTC	CASRHSQGLVETQYF
TRBJ1-1	NA	TRBV6-5	many	TGTGCCAGCAGTTACTTATCGCTACCCTGGATTTCTGAAGCTTTCTTT	CASSYLSLPWISEAFF
TRBJ2-6	NA	TRBV28	many	TGTGCCAGCAGTTCAATGAGGGCGTGGGCCAACGTCCTGACTTTC	CASSSMRAWANVLTF
TRBJ1-1	NA	TRBV5-1	many	TGCGCCAGCAGCGGGGTCCAGGGGACTGCTTTCTTT	CASSGVQGTAFF
TRBJ2-2	NA	TRBV12-5	NA	TGTGCTAGTGGTTTGACTCAGACAGGCGGGAACACCGGGGAGCTGTTGTTT	CASGLTQTGGNTGELLF
TRBJ2-7	NA	TRBV4-1	NA	TGCGCCAGCAGCCAAGGACTCTACTACGAGCAGTACTTC	CASSQGLYYEQYF
TRBJ2-4	NA	TRBV2	many	TGTGCCAGCAGTGACAGGGCTTTAGCCAAAAACATTCAGTACTTC	CASSDRALAKNIQYF
TRBJ1-2	NA	TRBV28	many	TGTGCCAGCCTAGACGGGGGGCAAGGCTACACCTTC	CASLDGGQGYTF
TRBJ2-5	TRBD2	TRBV9	NA	TGTGCCAGCAGCGTAGCTCCGGCGGGAGGGCAAGAGACCCAGTACTTC	CASSVAPAGGQETQYF
TRBJ1-2	NA	TRBV7-2	few	TGTGCCAGCAGCTTAGTGAGTCCCTGGAGGGGCTACACCTTC	CASSLVSPWRGYTF
TRBJ2-7	NA	TRBV12-5	many	TGTGCTAGTGGTCTTGTCCGAGAGCAGTACTTC	CASGLVREQYF
TRBJ2-4	NA	TRBV6-1	NA	TGTGCCAGCAGTGAAATGAGACTAGCCAAAAACATTCAGTACTTC	CASSEMRLAKNIQYF
TRBJ1-1	NA	TRBV3-1	few	TGTGCCAGCAGCCAAGAACAGTATATGAACACTGAAGCTTTCTTT	CASSQEQYMNTEAFF
TRBJ2-7	NA	TRBV27	many	TGTGCCAGCAGTTTATGGCGGGGAGATAGCGAGCAGTACTTC	CASSLWRGDSEQYF
TRBJ1-3	NA	TRBV12-3/TRBV12-4	many	TGTGCCAGCAGCATAGTCCACTCTGGAAACACCATATATTTT	CASSIVHSGNTIYF
TRBJ1-2	NA	TRBV3-1	NA	TGTGCCAGCAGCCCCGGGGGAGGGGGCTACACCTTC	CASSPGGGGYTF
TRBJ1-2	NA	TRBV6-2/TRBV6-3	many	TGTGCCAGCAGTTCCCAGGGCCCGTATGGCTACACCTTC	CASSSQGPYGYTF
TRBJ2-2	TRBD1	TRBV10-3	few	TGTGCCATCAGGAATCCGGGACAGGGTGGAGCCGGGGAGCTGTTTTTT	CAIRNPGQGGAGELFF
TRBJ2-5	NA	TRBV2	many	TGTGCCAGCACCGAGGGGGATCTGACCAAGGAGACCCAGTACTTC	CASTEGDLTKETQYF
TRBJ1-3	NA	TRBV28	once	TGTGCCAGCAGTTCTCCTGGGGCTGGAAACACCATATATTTT	CASSSPGAGNTIYF
TRBJ1-1	NA	TRBV18	many	TGTGCCAGCAGTGAATTGAACACTGAAGCTTTCTTT	CASSELNTEAFF
TRBJ1-1	NA	TRBV19	many	TGTGCCAGTAGTATGACGGCAGGGGTGCACACTGAAGCTTTCTTT	CASSMTAGVHTEAFF
TRBJ2-5	TRBD1	TRBV15	many	TGTGCCACCAGCAGAGATGGGGACAGGGAATCGGAGACCCAGTACTTC	CATSRDGDRESETQYF